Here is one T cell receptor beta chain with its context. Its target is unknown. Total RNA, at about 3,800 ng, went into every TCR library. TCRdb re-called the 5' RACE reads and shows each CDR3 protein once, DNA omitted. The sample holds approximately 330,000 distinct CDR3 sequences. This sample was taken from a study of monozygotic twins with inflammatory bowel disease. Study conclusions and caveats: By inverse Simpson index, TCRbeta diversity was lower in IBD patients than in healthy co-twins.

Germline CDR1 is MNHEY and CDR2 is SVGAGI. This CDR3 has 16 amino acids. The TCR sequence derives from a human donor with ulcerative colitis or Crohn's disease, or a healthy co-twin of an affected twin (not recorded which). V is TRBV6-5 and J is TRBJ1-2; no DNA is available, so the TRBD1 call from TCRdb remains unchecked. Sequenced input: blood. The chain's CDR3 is CASSYGGGQGDYGYTF.